Listed here are 27 T cell receptor beta chains from one sample, sequenced in a study of OX40 agonist ivuxolimab in advanced cancers. Method: immunoSEQ multiplex PCR; TCRdb's copy keeps in-frame clones and lacks some. The sample records around 80,000 clones, around 85% being singletons. The sequences come from CD4+ or CD8+ T cells sorted from blood, collected in a trial of the OX40 agonist ivuxolimab. Every receptor here comes from an adult with an advanced solid tumor such as melanoma, head and neck, liver or kidney cancer.

The chain is built from TRBV11-2 and TRBJ1-6; 7 bases line up with TRBD1. After removal of 5 bases from V and 4 bases from J, the junction contained 8 bases not matched to a gene. The CDR3 has 16 amino acids. In germline, CDR1 is SGHAT, CDR2 FQNNGV. The CDR3 spells CASSLSGQRYNSPLHF. CDR3 bases: TGTGCCAGCAGCCTGTCGGGACAGAGGTATAATTCACCCCTCCACTTT.

The table lists this clone with a few counts. The rearrangement joins TRBV19 to TRBJ2-1; D possibly corresponds to TRBD2 (6 bases). Germline CDR1 is LNHDA and CDR2 is SQIVND (reference sequence). The CDR3 extends over 16 amino acids. Trimming pared 0 bases from V and 0 bases from J, leaving 9 bases between. CDR3 residues: CASSIDAGSSYNEQFF. CDR3 DNA sequence: TGTGCCAGTAGTATAGATGCCGGGAGCTCCTACAATGAGCAGTTCTTC.

In this sample, this clone turned up a few times. The chain employs TRBV6-1 and TRBJ1-5, with 7 positions matching TRBD1. J was trimmed by 1 base and V by 7 bases; bases with no gene match: 1. The CDR3 runs 13 residues. The V gene's germline CDR1 is MNHNS and CDR2 SASEGT. The CDR3: CASMTGSNQPQHF. CDR3 coding DNA: TGTGCCAGCATGACAGGGAGCAATCAGCCCCAGCATTTT.

The CDR3 loop reads CAWSAPGGYAEAFF. In DNA, the CDR3 is TGTGCCTGGAGTGCACCAGGGGGATACGCTGAAGCTTTCTTT. The J gene is TRBJ1-1, the V gene TRBV30; 7 bases fit TRBD1. V trimming: 1 base; J trimming: 6 bases; junction bases outside the gene matches: 8. This CDR3 spans 14 amino acids. The V gene's germline CDR1 is GTSNPN and CDR2 SVGIG (reference sequence).

The rearrangement uses TRBV7-9 and TRBJ1-5; D perhaps matches TRBD1 (5 bases). Trimming removed 9 bases at V and 0 bases at J, with 12 bases between. This CDR3 is 14 amino acids long. Germline loops: CDR1 SEHNR, CDR2 FQNEAQ (reference sequence). The CDR3 nucleotides read TGTGCCAGGTCGACAGTCCATAGCAATCAGCCCCAGCATTTT. It yields the protein CARSTVHSNQPQHF.

J is TRBJ2-3 and V is TRBV5-1, with D tentatively TRBD2 (6 bases). Trimming took 0 bases from V and 0 from J, leaving 11 bases between them. Germline assignment: CDR1 SGHRS and CDR2 YFSETQ. There are 16 residues in the CDR3. The CDR3 spells CASSLGGSGSTDTQYF. Written as DNA, the CDR3 is TGCGCCAGCAGCTTGGGCGGTAGCGGAAGCACAGATACGCAGTATTTT.

The V call is TRBV6-5, the J call TRBJ1-3, with D hard to call. Trimming pared 6 bases from V and 6 bases from J, leaving 9 bases between. CDR3 length: 12 amino acids. The germline CDR1 and CDR2 sequences are MNHEY and SVGAGI. CDR3 region: CASRDQANTIYF. CDR3 DNA sequence: TGTGCCAGCAGGGACCAGGCAAACACCATATATTTT.

This clone was counted between two and nine times. This rearrangement joins TRBV7-2 to TRBJ2-5; D call uncertain. The CDR3 is made up of 14 amino acids. Trimming left V 4 bases short and J 1 base short, with 10 bases between. Germline CDR1 is SGHTA and CDR2 is FQGNSA. Here the CDR3 DNA reads TGTGCCAGCAGCTCGCAGTGGGGCCAAGAGACCCAGTACTTC. Translated: CASSSQWGQETQYF. Full variable domain (rest looked up from reference TRBV7-2 and TRBJ2-5): GAGVSQSPSNKVTEKGKDVELRCDPISGHTALYWYRQSLGQGLEFLIYFQGNSAPDKSGLPSDRFSAERTGGSVSTLTIQRTQQEDSAVYLCASSSQWGQETQYFGPGTRLLVL.

Of note for this clone: At one of its ends the junction is not consistent with the germline gene, which may arise from a read error. V usage is TRBV5-6 and J usage is TRBJ2-6; no clear D gene. The CDR3 is 15 amino acids. Germline CDR1 and CDR2: SGHDT and YYEEEE. For the CDR3, the DNA is TGTGCCAGCAGCTTGTACGCCTCTGTGGCCAACGTCCTGACTTTC. This translates into CASSLYASVANVLTF.

V usage is TRBV7-9 and J usage is TRBJ2-3; the match to TRBD1 covers 7 bases. Per the germline V gene, CDR1 is SEHNR and CDR2 is FQNEAQ (reference sequence). CDR3 size: 12 residues. J gave up 14 bases and V 6 bases, and 11 bases lay outside the gene matches. DNA of the CDR3: TGTGCCAGCAGAACAGGGGACCTCGTTTCGTATTTT. Translating gives CASRTGDLVSYF.

V usage is TRBV5-1 and J usage is TRBJ2-1; the match to TRBD2 covers 10 bases. The CDR3 consists of 17 residues. Germline CDR1 and CDR2: SGHRS and YFSETQ. The ends lost 5 bases at V and 0 bases at J; junction bases unmatched: 8. CDR3 protein: CASSTTSGRYSYNEQFF. The CDR3 DNA follows: TGCGCCAGCAGTACGACTAGCGGGCGATACTCCTACAATGAGCAGTTCTTC. Combining the CDR3 with reference TRBV5-1 and TRBJ2-1 gives the whole variable domain KAGVTQTPRYLIKTRGQQVTLSCSPISGHRSVSWYQQTPGQGLQFLFEYFSETQRNKGNFPGRFSGRQFSNSRSEMNVSTLELGDSALYLCASSTTSGRYSYNEQFFGPGTRLTVL.

This chain connects TRBV19 to TRBJ2-7, with 7 bases that match TRBD2. The J segment lost 3 bases and the V segment lost 1 base, leaving 9 bases of the junction unmatched. The CDR3 is 16 residues long. Germline V gene lookup returns CDR1 LNHDA and CDR2 SQIVND (reference sequence). CDR3 bases: TGTGCCAGTAGTATAGGAACGGCTAGCGGATTCTACGAGCAGTACTTC. Protein product: CASSIGTASGFYEQYF. The complete variable domain, with remaining parts taken from reference TRBV19 and TRBJ2-7, reads DGGITQSPKYLFRKEGQNVTLSCEQNLNHDAMYWYRQDPGQGLRLIYYSQIVNDFQKGDIAEGYSVSREKKESFPLTVTSAQKNPTAFYLCASSIGTASGFYEQYFGPGTRLTVT.

The chain couples TRBV7-9 to TRBJ2-1, with 10 bases lining up with TRBD2. With V trimmed by 6 bases and J by 8 bases, 10 bases remained unmatched. The germline gives CDR1 SEHNR, CDR2 FQNEAQ (reference sequence). The CDR3 runs to 15 residues. CDR3 protein: CASRPQSGRAYEQFF. The CDR3 DNA sequence: TGTGCCAGCAGACCGCAGAGCGGGAGGGCCTATGAGCAGTTCTTC. The full variable domain, in which reference TRBV7-9 and TRBJ2-1 provide the parts outside the CDR3, is DTGVSQNPRHKITKRGQNVTFRCDPISEHNRLYWYRQTLGQGPEFLTYFQNEAQLEKSRLLSDRFSAERPKGSFSTLEIQRTEQGDSAMYLCASRPQSGRAYEQFFGPGTRLTVL.

The rearrangement uses TRBV14 and TRBJ2-5, with D unresolved. CDR3 size: 14 residues. Trimming removed 1 base from V and 0 bases from J, with 6 bases in between. The V gene's germline CDR1 is SGHDN and CDR2 FVKESK. DNA of the CDR3: TGTGCCAGCAGCCAAGGCTGGTACCAAGAGACCCAGTACTTC. Protein: CASSQGWYQETQYF. Using reference TRBV14 and TRBJ2-5 for the parts outside the CDR3, the full variable domain is EAGVTQFPSHSVIEKGQTVTLRCDPISGHDNLYWYRRVMGKEIKFLLHFVKESKQDESGMPNNRFLAERTGGTYSTLKVQPAELEDSGVYFCASSQGWYQETQYFGPGTRLLVL.

The genes are TRBV5-1 and TRBJ1-1; D might be TRBD1 (5 bases). Per germline, CDR1 SGHRS and CDR2 YFSETQ. V was pared by 0 bases and J by 1 base, with 7 bases between. The CDR3 spans 14 residues. Here the CDR3 reads CASSLGGANTEAFF. CDR3 nucleotides: TGCGCCAGCAGCTTGGGGGGCGCGAACACTGAAGCTTTCTTT.

This chain links TRBV15 with TRBJ1-2; D gene uncertain. The V end lost 0 bases, the J end lost 8 bases, and 22 bases lay between the germline ends. This CDR3 region has 17 residues. The germline CDR1 and CDR2 sequences are LNHNV and YYDKDF (reference sequence). The CDR3 sequence: CATSRDSVSGKLRGYTF. For the CDR3, the DNA is TGTGCCACCAGCAGAGATTCCGTTAGTGGGAAACTGAGGGGCTACACCTTC.

This clone has just one count. This chain uses TRBV5-8 with TRBJ2-7; 7 bases match TRBD1. The CDR3 totals 14 residues. The V segment lost 4 bases and the J segment 5 bases; nucleotides outside the gene matches: 9. The germline CDR1 and CDR2 sequences are SGHTS and YDEGEE. Here the CDR3 reads CASSADRIAHEQYF. CDR3 nucleotide sequence: TGTGCCAGCAGCGCGGACAGGATAGCCCACGAGCAGTACTTC.

The chain is built from TRBV5-4 and TRBJ2-7; 9 bases align to TRBD2. The trim removed 6 bases at V and 3 bases at J, leaving 13 bases unmatched. This CDR3 is 16 amino acids long. Germline V gives CDR1 SGHNT, CDR2 YYREEE (reference sequence). The CDR3 is CASTSGSSGNYYEQYF. The CDR3, as DNA: TGTGCCAGCACGAGTGGTTCTAGCGGGAATTACTACGAGCAGTACTTC.

The CDR3 DNA sequence: TGTGCCAGCAGCTATGGAGGGAGCACTGAAGCTTTCTTT. Protein: CASSYGGSTEAFF. J is TRBJ1-1 and V is TRBV7-2; D gene uncertain. V gave up 4 bases and J gave up 4 bases, with 10 bases separating them. The CDR3 totals 13 residues. Germline-derived CDR1 and CDR2 are SGHTA and FQGNSA.

The rearrangement joins TRBV4-1 to TRBJ1-3, with D unresolved. The CDR3 is 18 residues long. Trimming stripped 4 bases from V and 0 bases from J, with 19 bases between. Germline V CDR1 and CDR2: MGHRA, YSYEKL. This CDR3 is CASSLRTQSEVSGNTIYF. CDR3 DNA sequence: TGCGCCAGCAGCCTCCGAACCCAGTCCGAGGTCTCTGGAAACACCATATATTTT.

This clone was detected only a few times. This sequence joins TRBV2 and TRBJ1-1; 9 nucleotides agree with TRBD1. This CDR3 is built from 13 residues. The V gene end was trimmed by 4 bases and the J gene end by 3 bases; junction bases not matched to a gene: 0. Per the germline V gene, CDR1 is SNHLY and CDR2 is FYNNEI. CDR3 nucleotides: TGTGCCAGCAGTGGACAGGGGGACACTGAAGCTTTCTTT. It codes for CASSGQGDTEAFF.

The gene calls are TRBV5-5 and TRBJ1-1, with D tentatively TRBD1 (5 bases). The CDR3 is made up of 13 amino acids. The V gene's germline CDR1 is SGHKS and CDR2 YYEKEE (reference sequence). The V end lost 3 bases, the J end lost 8 bases, and 14 bases lay between the germline ends. The CDR3 bases are TGTGCCAGCAGCTATCCGGGGACCCGAGAAGCTTTCTTT. Translated, it gives CASSYPGTREAFF. Full variable domain (rest looked up from reference TRBV5-5 and TRBJ1-1): DAGVTQSPTHLIKTRGQQVTLRCSPISGHKSVSWYQQVLGQGPQFIFQYYEKEERGRGNFPDRFSARQFPNYSSELNVNALLLGDSALYLCASSYPGTREAFFGQGTRLTVV.

The chain links TRBV2 to TRBJ2-6, with D hard to call. CDR3 length: 16 amino acids. The germline gives CDR1 SNHLY, CDR2 FYNNEI. V lost 5 bases and J lost 5, with 16 bases in between. The DNA for the CDR3 is TGTGCCAGCAGTTATAAGGTACAAAGTCGGGCCAACGTCCTGACTTTC. Translated: CASSYKVQSRANVLTF.

This chain joins TRBV4-1 and TRBJ1-4, with TRBD1 as a possible D gene (6 bases). The CDR3 totals 17 residues. V lost 4 bases and J lost 0, with 15 bases in between. Looked up from germline, CDR1 is MGHRA and CDR2 is YSYEKL. DNA of the CDR3: TGCGCCAGCAGCCGAGCCACAGGGATTGCAACTAATGAAAAACTGTTTTTT. Translating it yields CASSRATGIATNEKLFF.

This clone was counted only a few times. This chain joins TRBV5-8 and TRBJ2-1; 7 bases fit TRBD2. J was trimmed by 0 bases and V by 2 bases; bases with no gene match: 5. This CDR3 has 16 residues. Germline V CDR1 and CDR2: SGHTS, YDEGEE. The CDR3 nucleotides read TGTGCCAGCAGCTTTTTTGGCGGGAGCTCCTACAATGAGCAGTTCTTC. Protein sequence: CASSFFGGSSYNEQFF. Full variable domain (remainder filled in from reference TRBV5-8 and TRBJ2-1): EAGVTQSPTHLIKTRGQQATLRCSPISGHTSVYWYQQALGLGLQFLLWYDEGEERNRGNFPPRFSGRQFPNYSSELNVNALELEDSALYLCASSFFGGSSYNEQFFGPGTRLTVL.

The V and J genes are TRBV18 and TRBJ2-7; unclear D gene. Trimming took off 3 bases at V and 2 bases at J, with 5 bases between the two ends. CDR1 is KGHSH and CDR2 is LQKENI in the germline V gene. This CDR3 has 12 amino acids. The CDR3 DNA is TGTGCCAGCTCACCCTCCGCCTACGAGCAGTACTTC. Protein: CASSPSAYEQYF.

The rearrangement links TRBV19 to TRBJ1-5; D remains unclear. With 2 bases removed from V and 0 bases from J, the gap between germline ends came to 8 bases. This CDR3 is 15 amino acids long. The germline gives CDR1 LNHDA, CDR2 SQIVND (reference sequence). CDR3 sequence (DNA): TGTGCCAGTAGTATAAGGGCCTATAGCAATCAGCCCCAGCATTTT. Amino acid sequence: CASSIRAYSNQPQHF.